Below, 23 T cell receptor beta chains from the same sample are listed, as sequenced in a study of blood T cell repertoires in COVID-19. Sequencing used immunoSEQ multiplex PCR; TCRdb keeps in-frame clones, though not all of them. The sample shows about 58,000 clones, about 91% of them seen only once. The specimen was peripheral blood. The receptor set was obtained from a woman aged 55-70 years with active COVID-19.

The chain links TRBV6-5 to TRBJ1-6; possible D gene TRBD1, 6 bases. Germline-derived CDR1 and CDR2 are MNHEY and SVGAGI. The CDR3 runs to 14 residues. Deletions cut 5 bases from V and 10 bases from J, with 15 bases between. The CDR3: CASSRSPGGSPLHF. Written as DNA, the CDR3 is TGTGCCAGCAGTCGGAGTCCGGGGGGCTCACCCCTCCACTTT.

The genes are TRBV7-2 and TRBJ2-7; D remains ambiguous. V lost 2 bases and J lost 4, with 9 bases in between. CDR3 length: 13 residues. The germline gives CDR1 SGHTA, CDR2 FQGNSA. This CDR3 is CASSLFLLYEQYF. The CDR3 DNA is TGTGCCAGCAGCTTATTCCTCCTGTACGAGCAGTACTTC.

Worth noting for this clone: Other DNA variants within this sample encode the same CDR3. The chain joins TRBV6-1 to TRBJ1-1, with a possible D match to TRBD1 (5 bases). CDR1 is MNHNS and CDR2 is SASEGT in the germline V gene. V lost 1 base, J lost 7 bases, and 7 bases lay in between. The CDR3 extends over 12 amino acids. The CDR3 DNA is TGTGCCAGCAGTGAAGTAAGGGGTGAAGCTTTCTTT. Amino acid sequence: CASSEVRGEAFF.

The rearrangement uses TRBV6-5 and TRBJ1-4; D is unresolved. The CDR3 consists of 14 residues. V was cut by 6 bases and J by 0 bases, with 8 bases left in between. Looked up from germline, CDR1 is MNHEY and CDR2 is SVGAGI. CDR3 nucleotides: TGTGCCAGCAGGAGCACAGCAACTAATGAAAAACTGTTTTTT. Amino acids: CASRSTATNEKLFF.

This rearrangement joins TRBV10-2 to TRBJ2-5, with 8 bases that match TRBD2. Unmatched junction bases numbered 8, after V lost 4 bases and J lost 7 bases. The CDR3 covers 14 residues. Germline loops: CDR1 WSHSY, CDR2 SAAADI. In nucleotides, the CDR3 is TGCGCCAGCAGTGGGCGGGGGGACCCCAGGACCCAGTACTTC. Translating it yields CASSGRGDPRTQYF.

In nucleotides, the CDR3 is TGTGCCAGCAGTTTACAGGGCCAGGGTGAAAAACTGTTTTTT. This translates into CASSLQGQGEKLFF. The chain uses TRBV6-5 and TRBJ1-4; a weak D match, TRBD1 (6 bases). Germline V gene lookup returns CDR1 MNHEY and CDR2 SVGAGI. The CDR3 totals 14 residues. V was pared by 4 bases and J by 7 bases, with 13 bases between.

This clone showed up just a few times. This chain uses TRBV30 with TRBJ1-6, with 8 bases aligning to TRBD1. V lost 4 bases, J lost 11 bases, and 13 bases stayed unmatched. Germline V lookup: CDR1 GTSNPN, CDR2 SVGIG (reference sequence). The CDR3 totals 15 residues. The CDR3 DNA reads TGTGCCTGGACCACCGGTGGACAGGGCGAAACACCCCTCCACTTT. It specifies CAWTTGGQGETPLHF. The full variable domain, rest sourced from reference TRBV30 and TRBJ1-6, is SQTIHQWPATLVQPVGSPLSLECTVEGTSNPNLYWYRQAAGRGLQLLFYSVGIGQISSEVPQNLSASRPQDRQFILSSKKLLLSDSGFYLCAWTTGGQGETPLHFGNGTRLTVT.

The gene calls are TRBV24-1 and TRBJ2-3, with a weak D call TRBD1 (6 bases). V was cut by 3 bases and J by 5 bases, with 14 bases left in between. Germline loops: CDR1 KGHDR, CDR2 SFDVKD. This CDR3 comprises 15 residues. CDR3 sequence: CATSDPQGFEDTQYF. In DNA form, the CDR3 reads TGTGCCACCAGTGATCCTCAGGGGTTCGAAGATACGCAGTATTTT.

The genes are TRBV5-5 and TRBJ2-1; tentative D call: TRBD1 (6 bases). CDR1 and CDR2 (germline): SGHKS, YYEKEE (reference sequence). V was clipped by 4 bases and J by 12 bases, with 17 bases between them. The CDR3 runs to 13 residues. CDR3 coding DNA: TGTGCCAGCAGCAAGGACAGCCGGGACGGGCAGTTCTTC. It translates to CASSKDSRDGQFF.

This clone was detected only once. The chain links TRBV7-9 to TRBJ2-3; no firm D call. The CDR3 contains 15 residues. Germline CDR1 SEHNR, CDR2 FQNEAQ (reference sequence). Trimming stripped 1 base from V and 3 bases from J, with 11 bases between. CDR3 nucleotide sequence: TGTGCCAGCAGCTTAGGCTTCACAGATACAGATACGCAGTATTTT. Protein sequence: CASSLGFTDTDTQYF. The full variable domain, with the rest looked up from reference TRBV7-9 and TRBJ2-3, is DTGVSQNPRHKITKRGQNVTFRCDPISEHNRLYWYRQTLGQGPEFLTYFQNEAQLEKSRLLSDRFSAERPKGSFSTLEIQRTEQGDSAMYLCASSLGFTDTDTQYFGPGTRLTVL.

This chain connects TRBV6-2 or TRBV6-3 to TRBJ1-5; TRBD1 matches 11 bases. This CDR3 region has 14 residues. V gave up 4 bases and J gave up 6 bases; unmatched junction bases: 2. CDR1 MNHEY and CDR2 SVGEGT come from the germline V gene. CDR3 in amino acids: CASSWTGGRQPQHF. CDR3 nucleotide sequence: TGTGCCAGCAGTTGGACAGGGGGCCGTCAGCCCCAGCATTTT.

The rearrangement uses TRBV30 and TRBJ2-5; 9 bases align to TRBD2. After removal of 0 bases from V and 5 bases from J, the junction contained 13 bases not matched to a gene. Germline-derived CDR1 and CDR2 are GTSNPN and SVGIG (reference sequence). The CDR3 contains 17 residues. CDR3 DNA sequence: TGTGCCTGGAGTGTCTACAGCGGGGGGCCCGCGGGGGAGACCCAGTACTTC. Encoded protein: CAWSVYSGGPAGETQYF.

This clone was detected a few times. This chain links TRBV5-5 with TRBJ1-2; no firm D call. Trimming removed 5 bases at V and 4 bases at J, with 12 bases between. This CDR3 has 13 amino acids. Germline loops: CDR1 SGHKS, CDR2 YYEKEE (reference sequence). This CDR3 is CASRFTEIYGYTF. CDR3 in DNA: TGTGCCAGCAGATTTACAGAAATCTATGGCTACACCTTC.

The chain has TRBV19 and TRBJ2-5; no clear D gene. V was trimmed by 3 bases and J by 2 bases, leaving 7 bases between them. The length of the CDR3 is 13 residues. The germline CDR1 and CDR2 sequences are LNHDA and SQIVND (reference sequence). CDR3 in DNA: TGTGCCAGTAGTATTTCTAGGCAAGAGACCCAGTACTTC. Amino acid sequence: CASSISRQETQYF.

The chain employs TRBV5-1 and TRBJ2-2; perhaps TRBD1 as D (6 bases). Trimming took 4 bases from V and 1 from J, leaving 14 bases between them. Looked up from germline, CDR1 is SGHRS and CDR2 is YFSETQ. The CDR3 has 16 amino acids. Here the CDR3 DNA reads TGCGCCAGCAGCCCAGGGGAGTTTTTGAACACCGGGGAGCTGTTTTTT. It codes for CASSPGEFLNTGELFF.

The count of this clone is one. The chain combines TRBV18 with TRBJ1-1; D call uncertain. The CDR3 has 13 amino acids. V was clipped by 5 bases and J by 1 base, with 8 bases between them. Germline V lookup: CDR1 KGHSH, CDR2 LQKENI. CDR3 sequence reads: CASSFDKNTEAFF. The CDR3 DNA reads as TGTGCCAGCTCATTTGACAAGAACACTGAAGCTTTCTTT.

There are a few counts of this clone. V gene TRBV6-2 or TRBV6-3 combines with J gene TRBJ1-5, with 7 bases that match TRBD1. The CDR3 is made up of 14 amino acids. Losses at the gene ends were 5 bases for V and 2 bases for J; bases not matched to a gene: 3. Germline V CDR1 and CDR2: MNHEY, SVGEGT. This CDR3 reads CASSRGTGNQPQHF. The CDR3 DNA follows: TGTGCCAGCAGTCGAGGGACAGGCAATCAGCCCCAGCATTTT.

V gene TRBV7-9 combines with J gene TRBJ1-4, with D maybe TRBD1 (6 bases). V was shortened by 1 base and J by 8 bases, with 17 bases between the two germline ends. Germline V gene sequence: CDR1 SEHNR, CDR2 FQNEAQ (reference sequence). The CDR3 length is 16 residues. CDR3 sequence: CASSLGTTGLREKLFF. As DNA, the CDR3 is TGTGCCAGCAGCTTAGGTACGACAGGTCTAAGGGAAAAACTGTTTTTT.

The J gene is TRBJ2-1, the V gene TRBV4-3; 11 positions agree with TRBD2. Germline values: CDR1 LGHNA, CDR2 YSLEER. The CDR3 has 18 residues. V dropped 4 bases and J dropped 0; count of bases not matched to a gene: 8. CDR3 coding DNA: TGCGCCAGCAGCCGAGATACTAGCGGGGGCTTCTCCTACAATGAGCAGTTCTTC. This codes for CASSRDTSGGFSYNEQFF.

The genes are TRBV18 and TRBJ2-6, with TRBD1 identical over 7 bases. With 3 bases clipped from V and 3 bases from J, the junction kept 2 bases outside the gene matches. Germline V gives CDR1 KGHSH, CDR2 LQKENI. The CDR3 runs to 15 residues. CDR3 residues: CASSPDRVGANVLTF. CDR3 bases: TGTGCCAGCTCACCCGACAGGGTTGGGGCCAACGTCCTGACTTTC.

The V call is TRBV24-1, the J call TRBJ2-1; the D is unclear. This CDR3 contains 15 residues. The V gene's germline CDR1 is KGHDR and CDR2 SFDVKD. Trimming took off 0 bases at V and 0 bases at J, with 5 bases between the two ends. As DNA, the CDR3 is TGTGCCACCAGTGATTTGAGGAGCTCCTACAATGAGCAGTTCTTC. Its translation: CATSDLRSSYNEQFF.

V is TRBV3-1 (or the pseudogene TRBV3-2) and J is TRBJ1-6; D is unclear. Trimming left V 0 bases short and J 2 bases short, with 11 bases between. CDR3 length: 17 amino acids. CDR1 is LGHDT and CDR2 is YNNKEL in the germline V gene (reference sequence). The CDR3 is CASSQDYGVTYNSPLHF. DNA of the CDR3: TGTGCCAGCAGCCAAGATTACGGGGTAACCTATAATTCACCCCTCCACTTT.

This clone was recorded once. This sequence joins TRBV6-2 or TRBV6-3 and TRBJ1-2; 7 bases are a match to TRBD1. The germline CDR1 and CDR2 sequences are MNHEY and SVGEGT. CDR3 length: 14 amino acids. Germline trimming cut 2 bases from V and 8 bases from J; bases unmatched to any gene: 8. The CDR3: CASSYTRLTGGYTF. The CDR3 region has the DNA TGTGCCAGCAGTTACACCCGCCTGACAGGGGGCTACACCTTC.